This entry lists 20 T cell receptor beta chains sequenced from one sample in a study of cytomegalovirus exposure and HLA in healthy donors. Amplification used 60 Vbeta primers and 13 Jbeta primers. Some clones are missing from TCRdb's copy, which holds only in-frame ones; the method was immunoSEQ multiplex PCR. The sample records more than 150,000 clones, roughly 77% being singletons. Sequencing was performed on PBMCs. The receptors derive from a woman under 40 in good health and CMV-seronegative.

This clone was seen a few times. The chain is built from TRBV4-1 and TRBJ1-2; D unclear. CDR1 and CDR2 (germline): MGHRA, YSYEKL. This CDR3 has 14 residues. The V and J ends lost 0 bases and 3 bases respectively, with 8 bases between them. The CDR3, as DNA: TGCGCCAGCAGCCAAGATTTCGGGGACTATGGCTACACCTTC. This codes for CASSQDFGDYGYTF.

The sample holds one count of this clone. CDR3 DNA sequence: TGTGCCAGCAGCGTATTTAGCGGGGGCACCGGGGAGCTGTTTTTT. Encoded protein: CASSVFSGGTGELFF. The gene calls are TRBV9 and TRBJ2-2; 9 bases line up with TRBD2. This CDR3 spans 15 amino acids. The J segment lost 4 bases and the V segment lost 1 base, leaving 2 bases of the junction unmatched. CDR1 and CDR2 (germline): SGDLS, YYNGEE. The complete variable domain, with remaining parts taken from reference TRBV9 and TRBJ2-2, reads DSGVTQTPKHLITATGQRVTLRCSPRSGDLSVYWYQQSLDQGLQFLIQYYNGEERAKGNILERFSAQQFPDLHSELNLSSLELGDSALYFCASSVFSGGTGELFFGEGSRLTVL.

The rearrangement links TRBV27 to TRBJ1-4; tentative D call: TRBD1 (6 bases). Germline V gene sequence: CDR1 MNHEY, CDR2 SMNVEV (reference sequence). The CDR3 length is 17 residues. Trimming shortened V by 5 bases and J by 5 bases, and 21 bases separated the two germline ends. The CDR3 spells CASSPTDSLIGNEKLFF. In DNA form, the CDR3 reads TGTGCCAGCAGTCCCACGGACAGCCTAATAGGGAATGAAAAACTGTTTTTT.

The J gene is TRBJ1-5, the V gene TRBV5-1, with no clear D. The CDR3 sequence is 15 residues long. With 0 bases removed from V and 2 bases from J, the gap between germline ends came to 9 bases. The germline V gene has CDR1 SGHRS and CDR2 YFSETQ. The CDR3: CASSLVWRGNQPQHF. The CDR3 DNA reads TGCGCCAGCAGCTTGGTTTGGAGGGGCAATCAGCCCCAGCATTTT. Based on the CDR3 plus reference TRBV5-1 and TRBJ1-5, the full variable domain is KAGVTQTPRYLIKTRGQQVTLSCSPISGHRSVSWYQQTPGQGLQFLFEYFSETQRNKGNFPGRFSGRQFSNSRSEMNVSTLELGDSALYLCASSLVWRGNQPQHFGDGTRLSIL.

In this sample, this clone turned up a few times. The CDR3 carries no conserved terminal phenylalanine or tryptophan, so it likely arises from a read error. The DNA is omitted, as the CDR3 cannot be located on it reliably, and the CDR3 follows TCRdb's listing. The rearrangement joins TRBV5-3 to TRBJ1-1. TRBV5-3 is noted as an ORF with a role that remains uncertain. The CDR3 comprises 8 residues, both ends counted. The CDR3 reads CARTPPGG.

The chain uses TRBV30 and TRBJ1-1, with D unclear. Germline V lookup: CDR1 GTSNPN, CDR2 SVGIG (reference sequence). The CDR3 runs 10 residues. V was trimmed by 4 bases and J by 6 bases, leaving 6 bases between them. CDR3 in DNA: TGTGCCTGGACGCAGGCTGAAGCTTTCTTT. This sequence encodes CAWTQAEAFF.

The chain has TRBV27 and TRBJ1-5, with 7 bases identical to TRBD1. Germline CDR1 and CDR2: MNHEY and SMNVEV (reference sequence). J gave up 0 bases and V 6 bases, and 14 bases lay outside the gene matches. CDR3 length: 18 residues. CDR3 bases: TGTGCCAGCAGCAAGACGTTAGGGGGCGGGAATAGCAATCAGCCCCAGCATTTT. This encodes CASSKTLGGGNSNQPQHF.

The chain combines TRBV25-1 with TRBJ1-4; 7 bases map to TRBD1. Trimming took 0 bases from V and 0 from J; bases not matched to a gene: 7. The CDR3 sequence is 18 residues long. Germline V gene lookup returns CDR1 MGHDK and CDR2 SYGVNS. This CDR3 reads CASSEYVGGDPTNEKLFF. The CDR3, as DNA: TGTGCCAGCAGTGAATATGTAGGGGGCGACCCAACTAATGAAAAACTGTTTTTT.

The chain joins TRBV4-3 to TRBJ1-2, with 9 bases lining up with TRBD1. Germline CDR1 reads LGHNA; CDR2 reads YSLEER. The CDR3 covers 15 residues. V dropped 0 bases and J dropped 7; count of bases not matched to a gene: 6. The CDR3 region is CASSQENRGLGGYTF. DNA for the CDR3: TGCGCCAGCAGCCAAGAGAACAGGGGGCTGGGTGGCTACACCTTC.

The chain combines TRBV5-6 with TRBJ2-2, with 13 nucleotides matching TRBD2. CDR3 length: 17 residues. Germline V gives CDR1 SGHDT, CDR2 YYEEEE. The J segment lost 6 bases and the V segment lost 1 base, leaving 6 bases of the junction unmatched. Written as DNA, the CDR3 is TGTGCCAGCAGCTTGATCGGACTAGCGGGGGCTGCCGGGGAGCTGTTTTTT. It is translated as CASSLIGLAGAAGELFF.

The genes are TRBV4-1 and TRBJ2-7, with 9 bases identical to TRBD1. The V segment lost 2 bases and the J segment 3 bases; nucleotides outside the gene matches: 14. Germline assignment: CDR1 MGHRA and CDR2 YSYEKL. The CDR3 loop spans 18 amino acids. In nucleotides, the CDR3 is TGCGCCAGCAGCCAACGAACCGCCCTCCGGGACAGGGACTACGAGCAGTACTTC. Its translation: CASSQRTALRDRDYEQYF.

The chain has TRBV6-1 and TRBJ2-7, with TRBD1 as a possible D gene (6 bases). The CDR3 has 14 amino acids. Germline V lookup: CDR1 MNHNS, CDR2 SASEGT. Trimming took 2 bases from V and 3 from J, leaving 11 bases between them. In DNA, the CDR3 is TGTGCCAGCAGTGAATACAGGGCTTACTACGAGCAGTACTTC. It translates to CASSEYRAYYEQYF.

The chain couples TRBV30 to TRBJ2-1; 8 bases are shared with TRBD2. J gave up 3 bases and V 7 bases, and 5 bases lay outside the gene matches. CDR1 is GTSNPN, CDR2 SVGIG, per germline (reference sequence). The CDR3 consists of 13 residues. CDR3 in DNA: TGTGCCTCGACTAGCGAGAACTACAATGAGCAGTTCTTC. Translating it yields CASTSENYNEQFF.

This clone was found once. The chain combines TRBV28 with TRBJ1-4, with TRBD1 matching over 9 bases. V shed 3 bases, J shed 8 bases, and the junction held 7 bases outside the gene matches. This CDR3 contains 15 residues. Per the germline V gene, CDR1 is MDHEN and CDR2 is SYDVKM. CDR3 in DNA: TGTGCCAGCAGTTTCCCGGGACAGGGAGGGGAAAAACTGTTTTTT. This gives the protein CASSFPGQGGEKLFF.

The V gene is TRBV15, the J gene TRBJ1-4; 10 nucleotides align to TRBD1. The CDR3 loop spans 15 amino acids. Germline V gene lookup returns CDR1 LNHNV and CDR2 YYDKDF (reference sequence). V dropped 3 bases and J dropped 3; count of bases not matched to a gene: 1. CDR3 sequence (DNA): TGTGCCACCAGCAGGACAGGGGGCTCTAATGAAAAACTGTTTTTT. This translates into CATSRTGGSNEKLFF.

The gene calls are TRBV18 and TRBJ2-7; 7 bases are a match to TRBD1. Germline V gene sequence: CDR1 KGHSH, CDR2 LQKENI. The CDR3 runs 14 residues. The V and J ends lost 2 bases and 6 bases, in that order; junction bases with no gene match: 7. CDR3 in amino acids: CASSPRDSRGEQYF. Written as DNA, the CDR3 is TGTGCCAGCTCACCAAGGGACAGTCGGGGCGAGCAGTACTTC.

This chain links TRBV5-1 with TRBJ1-1; D gene uncertain. Germline CDR1 and CDR2: SGHRS and YFSETQ. Trimming took off 7 bases at V and 5 bases at J, with 12 bases between the two ends. The CDR3 runs to 12 residues. The CDR3 DNA sequence: TGCGCCAGCCGCGGCGGGGAGACTGAAGCTTTCTTT. This encodes CASRGGETEAFF.

The sample holds a few counts of this clone. This chain uses TRBV7-2 with TRBJ2-1; 15 bases are a match to TRBD2. From germline, CDR1 is SGHTA and CDR2 FQGNSA. This CDR3 spans 16 amino acids. V shed 1 base and J 7 bases; nucleotides not matched to a gene: 2. The CDR3 spells CASSLVGLAGGNEQFF. The CDR3, as DNA: TGTGCCAGCAGCTTAGTGGGACTAGCGGGGGGAAATGAGCAGTTCTTC.

The chain carries TRBV5-1 and TRBJ2-3, with D perhaps matching TRBD2 (6 bases). The V gene's germline CDR1 is SGHRS and CDR2 YFSETQ. The CDR3 length is 16 residues. Deletions cut 4 bases from V and 5 bases from J, with 20 bases between. CDR3 sequence reads: CASSPYLASRGDTQYF. The CDR3 nucleotides read TGCGCCAGCAGCCCTTATCTAGCGTCTCGGGGAGATACGCAGTATTTT.

The chain has TRBV6-5 and TRBJ1-1; no clear D gene. V gave up 6 bases and J gave up 6 bases, with 17 bases separating them. The germline V gene encodes CDR1 MNHEY and CDR2 SVGAGI. The CDR3 length is 14 residues. The CDR3 bases are TGTGCCAGCAGATCCCTCGGCCGGGAAGCTGAAGCTTTCTTT. The encoded protein is CASRSLGREAEAFF.